This TCR beta chain is drawn from a study of spatial heterogeneity in lung cancer. As for the study in general: Beta-chain sequences consistently outnumbered alpha-chain sequences in detection.

Germline assignment: CDR1 MDHEN and CDR2 SYDVKM. Trimming removed 4 bases at V and 6 bases at J, with 4 bases between. The CDR3 runs 10 residues. Study-wide findings and caveats: Tumor mutation counts were tracked by expanded intratumoral alpha and beta TCR counts.

This clonotype was counted only a few times. As yet, its antigen is unknown. A unique molecular identifier was attached to every TCR cDNA molecule. One entry per CDR3 protein results from TCRdb running MiXCR on the 5' RACE reads. This sample has under 20,000 distinct CDR3 sequences; about 5.8% occur once, and the top ten carry 10%. The time point: sample taken at primary tumor resection. Samples were donated by 72 untreated early-stage non-small cell lung cancer patients. The source was lung tumor tissue, collected at surgery. The clonotype comes from a female donor with early-stage non-small cell lung cancer. This sequence joins TRBV28 and TRBJ2-7; D is unclear. This chain's CDR3 is CASSYGEQYF. The CDR3 nucleotides read TGTGCCAGCAGTTATGGCGAGCAGTACTTC.